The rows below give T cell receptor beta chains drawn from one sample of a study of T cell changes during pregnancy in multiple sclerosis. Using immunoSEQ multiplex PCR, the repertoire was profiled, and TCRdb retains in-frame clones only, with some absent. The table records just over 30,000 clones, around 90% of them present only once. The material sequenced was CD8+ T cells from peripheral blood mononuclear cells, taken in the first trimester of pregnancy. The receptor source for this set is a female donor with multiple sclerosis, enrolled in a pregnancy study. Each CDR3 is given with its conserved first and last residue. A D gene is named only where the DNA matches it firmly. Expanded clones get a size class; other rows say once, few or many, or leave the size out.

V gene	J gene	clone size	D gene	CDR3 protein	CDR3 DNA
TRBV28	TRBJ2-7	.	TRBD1	CASSPTRGLGSYEQYF	TGTGCCAGCAGCCCAACCAGGGGGCTGGGCTCCTACGAGCAGTACTTC
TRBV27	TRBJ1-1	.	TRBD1	CASSTGGIGAFF	TGTGCCAGCAGCACAGGGGGAATTGGGGCTTTCTTT
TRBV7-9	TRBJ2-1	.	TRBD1	CASSLEQGAQYEQFF	TGTGCCAGCAGCTTAGAACAGGGGGCACAATATGAGCAGTTCTTC
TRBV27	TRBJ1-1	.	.	CASSSNGEGDEAFF	TGTGCCAGCAGTTCCAACGGAGAAGGGGATGAAGCTTTCTTT
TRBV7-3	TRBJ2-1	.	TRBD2	CASSGSGSGNEQFF	TGTGCCAGCAGCGGTAGCGGGAGTGGGAATGAGCAGTTCTTC
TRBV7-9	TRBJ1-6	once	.	CASSSPGSGSPLHF	TGTGCCAGCAGCTCCCCCGGGTCGGGTTCACCCCTCCACTTT
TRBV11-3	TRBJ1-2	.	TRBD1	CASSFDRGQGYTF	TGTGCCAGCAGCTTTGACAGGGGGCAGGGCTACACCTTC
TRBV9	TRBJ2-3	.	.	CASSVKDSRTDTQYF	TGTGCCAGCAGCGTAAAGGATAGCCGCACAGATACGCAGTATTTT
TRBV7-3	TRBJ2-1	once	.	CASSLNPGTSIDEQFF	TGTGCCAGCAGCTTAAACCCCGGGACATCGATCGATGAGCAGTTCTTC
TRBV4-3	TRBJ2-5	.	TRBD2	CASSHERGGVETQYF	TGCGCCAGCAGCCACGAACGGGGGGGGGTTGAGACCCAGTACTTC
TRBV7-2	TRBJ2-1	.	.	CASRIGGSGYEQFF	TGTGCCAGCAGGATAGGGGGATCCGGCTATGAGCAGTTCTTC
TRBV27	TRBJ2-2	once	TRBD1	CASSPGQAGLGNTGELFF	TGTGCCAGCAGTCCGGGACAGGCGGGGCTCGGGAACACCGGGGAGCTGTTTTTT
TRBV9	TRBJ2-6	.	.	CASSVGGGWGANVLTF	TGTGCCAGCAGCGTAGGGGGAGGTTGGGGGGCCAACGTCCTGACTTTC
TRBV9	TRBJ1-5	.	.	CASSEGYRVNGNQPQHF	TGTGCCAGCAGCGAGGGGTACAGGGTGAACGGGAATCAGCCCCAGCATTTT
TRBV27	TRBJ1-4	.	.	CASSFTGRLEKLFF	TGTGCCAGCAGTTTTACAGGGCGCCTAGAAAAACTGTTTTTT
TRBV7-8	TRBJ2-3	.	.	CASSLVGATDTQYF	TGTGCCAGCAGCTTAGTTGGGGCCACAGATACGCAGTATTTT
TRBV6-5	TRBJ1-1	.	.	CASSYREWGIEAFF	TGTGCCAGCAGTTACCGGGAGTGGGGAATTGAAGCTTTCTTT
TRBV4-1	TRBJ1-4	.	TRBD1	CASTPSAQGARGANEKLFF	TGCGCCAGCACTCCTTCTGCGCAGGGGGCGCGTGGGGCTAATGAAAAACTGTTTTTT
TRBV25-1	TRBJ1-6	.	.	CASSEQAHSPLHF	TGTGCCAGCAGTGAACAGGCACACTCACCCCTCCACTTT
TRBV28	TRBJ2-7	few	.	CASSLAGSEQYF	TGTGCCAGCAGTCTGGCCGGGAGCGAGCAGTACTTC
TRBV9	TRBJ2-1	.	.	CASSAGQLNEQFF	TGTGCCAGCAGCGCTGGACAGTTAAATGAGCAGTTCTTC
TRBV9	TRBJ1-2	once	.	CASSESPQGNYGYTF	TGTGCCAGCAGCGAAAGTCCGCAGGGCAACTATGGCTACACCTTC
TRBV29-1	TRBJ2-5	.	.	CSVVTSGRETQYF	TGCAGCGTGGTGACTAGTGGGAGGGAGACCCAGTACTTC
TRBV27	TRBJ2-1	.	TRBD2	CASSTGLAGAGEQFF	TGTGCCAGCAGTACGGGACTAGCGGGAGCGGGTGAGCAGTTCTTC
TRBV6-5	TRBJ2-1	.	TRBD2	CASGTSGSYNEQFF	TGTGCCAGCGGGACTAGCGGCTCCTACAATGAGCAGTTCTTC
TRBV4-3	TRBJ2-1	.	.	CASSQAFFDEQFF	TGCGCCAGCAGCCAGGCCTTTTTCGATGAGCAGTTCTTC
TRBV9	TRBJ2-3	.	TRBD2	CASSVSGGATDTQYF	TGTGCCAGCAGCGTAAGCGGGGGGGCCACAGATACGCAGTATTTT
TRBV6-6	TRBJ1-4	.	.	CASSYSISGQPEKLFF	TGTGCCAGCAGTTACTCGATCAGTGGACAGCCTGAAAAACTGTTTTTT
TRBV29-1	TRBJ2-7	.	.	CSVAGSYEQYF	TGCAGCGTTGCGGGCTCCTACGAGCAGTACTTC
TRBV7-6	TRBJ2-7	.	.	CASSLGFPGGFNDEQYF	TGTGCCAGCAGCTTGGGATTCCCCGGGGGTTTCAACGACGAGCAGTACTTC
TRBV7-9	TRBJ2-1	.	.	CASSLPGLQNNEQFF	TGTGCCAGCAGCTTACCGGGACTGCAGAACAATGAGCAGTTCTTC
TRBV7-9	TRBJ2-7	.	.	CASSLVGAGVKAEQYF	TGTGCCAGCAGCTTAGTAGGGGCAGGGGTTAAGGCCGAGCAGTACTTC
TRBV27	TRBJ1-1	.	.	CASSLGQNTEAFF	TGTGCCAGCAGTCTGGGACAGAACACTGAAGCTTTCTTT
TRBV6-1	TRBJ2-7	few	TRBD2	CASKDGREAYEQYF	TGTGCCAGCAAGGATGGGCGGGAGGCCTACGAGCAGTACTTC
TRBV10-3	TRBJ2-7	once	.	CAISSGSYYEQYF	TGTGCCATCAGTTCCGGGAGTTACTACGAGCAGTACTTC
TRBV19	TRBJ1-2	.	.	CASSIDLEVAEISGYTF	TGTGCCAGTAGTATAGATCTTGAGGTCGCGGAGATCAGTGGCTACACCTTC
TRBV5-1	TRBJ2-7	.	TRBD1	CATSGTGMNEQYF	TGCGCCACCTCCGGGACAGGGATGAACGAGCAGTACTTC
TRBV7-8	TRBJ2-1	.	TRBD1	CASSVGTAYNEQFF	TGTGCCAGCAGCGTGGGGACAGCCTACAATGAGCAGTTCTTC
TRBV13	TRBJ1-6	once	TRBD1	CASSLGGTDYNSPLHF	TGTGCCAGCAGCTTAGGCGGGACAGACTATAATTCACCCCTCCACTTT
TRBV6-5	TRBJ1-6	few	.	CASSTASGGPLHF	TGTGCCAGCAGCACAGCTTCGGGAGGACCCCTCCACTTT
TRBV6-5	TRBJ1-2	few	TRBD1	CASSSGTGLLDGYTF	TGTGCCAGCAGTTCCGGGACAGGGCTGTTAGATGGCTACACCTTC
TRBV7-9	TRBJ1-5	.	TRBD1	CASSRGTDPNQPQHF	TGTGCCAGCAGCCGTGGGACAGACCCCAATCAGCCCCAGCATTTT
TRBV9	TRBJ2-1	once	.	CASSVFGGPNEQFF	TGTGCCAGCAGCGTCTTCGGGGGACCCAATGAGCAGTTCTTC
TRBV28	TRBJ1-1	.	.	CASSSPGVNTEAFF	TGTGCCAGCAGTTCCCCCGGGGTAAACACTGAAGCTTTCTTT
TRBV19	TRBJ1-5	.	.	CASSSRTVNQPQHF	TGTGCCAGTAGTAGTAGAACGGTTAATCAGCCCCAGCATTTT
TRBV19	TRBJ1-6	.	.	CASSIEGLFNSPLHF	TGTGCCAGTAGTATAGAGGGACTATTCAATTCACCCCTCCACTTT
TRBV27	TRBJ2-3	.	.	CATRQGHDVTDTQYF	TGTGCCACTCGGCAGGGACACGATGTCACAGATACGCAGTATTTT
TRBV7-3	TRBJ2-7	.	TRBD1	CASSWTGGLEEQYF	TGTGCCAGCAGCTGGACAGGGGGCTTAGAGGAGCAGTACTTC
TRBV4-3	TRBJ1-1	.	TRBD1	CASSQVAQGVKVRNTEAFF	TGCGCCAGCAGCCAAGTAGCACAGGGGGTAAAGGTTAGGAACACTGAAGCTTTCTTT
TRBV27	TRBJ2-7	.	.	CASSASTGFYEQYF	TGTGCCAGCAGTGCGAGTACAGGTTTCTACGAGCAGTACTTC
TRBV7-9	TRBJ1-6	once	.	CASSLWEGDSPLHF	TGTGCCAGCAGCTTATGGGAAGGGGATTCACCCCTCCACTTT
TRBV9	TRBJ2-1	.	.	CASSTRDTALNEQFF	TGTGCCAGCAGCACCCGGGACACTGCCCTGAATGAGCAGTTCTTC